These T cell receptor beta chains were read from a single sample in a study of blood T cell repertoires in COVID-19. Data came from immunoSEQ multiplex PCR; TCRdb stores just in-frame clones and leaves some out. The sample lists approximately 390,000 clones, 88% occurring once. Sequences were obtained from PBMCs or T cells enriched from blood (not recorded which). Receptors were obtained from a woman aged 40 to 50 with acute COVID-19. CDR3s include the opening cysteine and the closing phenylalanine or tryptophan. Each record gives: D gene, CDR3 length, V gene, J gene, CDR3 protein, CDR3 DNA. The D gene is left open where the match is weak.

d_call: TRBD2
cdr3_length: 15
v_call: TRBV19
j_call: TRBJ2-2
cdr3_aa: CASSVAGGKTGELFF
cdr3_nt: TGTGCCAGTAGTGTAGCGGGGGGCAAAACCGGGGAGCTGTTTTTT

d_call: TRBD2
cdr3_length: 16
v_call: TRBV7-2
j_call: TRBJ2-3
cdr3_aa: CASSSGLAGGQDTQYF
cdr3_nt: TGTGCCAGCAGCTCCGGACTAGCGGGAGGGCAAGATACGCAGTATTTT

d_call: NA
cdr3_length: 14
v_call: TRBV10-3
j_call: TRBJ1-1
cdr3_aa: CASAVGPLNTEAFF
cdr3_nt: TGTGCCAGCGCGGTGGGGCCATTGAACACTGAAGCTTTCTTT

d_call: NA
cdr3_length: 13
v_call: TRBV7-2
j_call: TRBJ1-6
cdr3_aa: CASSLGTNSPLHF
cdr3_nt: TGTGCCAGCAGCTTAGGGACAAATTCACCCCTCCACTTT

d_call: NA
cdr3_length: 14
v_call: TRBV6-5
j_call: TRBJ1-3
cdr3_aa: CASSYSQGRNTIYF
cdr3_nt: TGTGCCAGCAGTTACTCGCAGGGGAGAAACACCATATATTTT

d_call: NA
cdr3_length: 12
v_call: TRBV11-3
j_call: TRBJ1-1
cdr3_aa: CASSLGGGEAFF
cdr3_nt: TGTGCCAGCAGCTTAGGTGGGGGGGAAGCTTTCTTT

d_call: NA
cdr3_length: 16
v_call: TRBV3-1/TRBV3-2
j_call: TRBJ2-7
cdr3_aa: CASSQTPGTNSYEQYF
cdr3_nt: TGTGCCAGCAGCCAGACTCCCGGGACAAATTCCTACGAGCAGTACTTC

d_call: TRBD2
cdr3_length: 20
v_call: TRBV7-8
j_call: TRBJ2-2
cdr3_aa: CASSDPGWGAGGPTTGELFF
cdr3_nt: TGTGCCAGCAGCGACCCGGGTTGGGGTGCGGGGGGGCCGACCACCGGGGAGCTGTTTTTT

d_call: TRBD2
cdr3_length: 12
v_call: TRBV3-1/TRBV3-2
j_call: TRBJ2-7
cdr3_aa: CASSQLGGEQYF
cdr3_nt: TGTGCCAGCAGCCAACTGGGGGGGGAGCAGTACTTC

d_call: TRBD1
cdr3_length: 16
v_call: TRBV10-3
j_call: TRBJ1-1
cdr3_aa: CAISESVKQGRTEAFF
cdr3_nt: TGTGCCATCAGTGAGTCGGTTAAACAGGGGAGAACTGAAGCTTTCTTT